Included here is one T cell receptor beta chain sequence, with context. Germline V CDR1 and CDR2: MNHEY, SMNVEV (reference sequence). Trimming removed 7 bases from V and 4 bases from J, with 20 bases in between. The CDR3 length is 17 residues. Libraries were prepared by immunoSEQ multiplex PCR; TCRdb keeps only in-frame clonotypes and omits some of them. This sample has around 110,000 clones; roughly 92% occur once, and the top ten carry less than 2%. The data were taken from a study of T cell changes during pregnancy in multiple sclerosis. This specimen consisted of peripheral blood, obtained after pregnancy. This TCR was sampled from a female donor with multiple sclerosis, enrolled in a pregnancy study. The chain joins TRBV27 to TRBJ2-6; D perhaps matches TRBD2 (5 bases). The DNA for the CDR3 is TGTGCCAGCACTTCTGGACCCCTAGGAGGAGGGGCCAACGTCCTGACTTTC. The encoded protein is CASTSGPLGGGANVLTF.